The present T cell receptor (beta chain) was sequenced within a study of cytomegalovirus exposure and HLA in healthy donors. The PCR employed 60 Vbeta primers together with 13 Jbeta primers. Clones were sequenced by immunoSEQ multiplex PCR, and TCRdb holds only the in-frame ones, with some missing. The table lists 150,000 to 200,000 clones, roughly 87% of them singletons, with 0.2% to 0.3% in the top ten. CDR1 and CDR2 from the germline V gene are SGHDN and FVKESK. V was clipped by 4 bases and J by 3 bases, with 13 bases between them. The CDR3 has 14 amino acids. General study points: In a later analysis, at a false discovery rate of 0.05, 16,951 TCR beta sequences matched HLA alleles.

Details on this clone: Its target is unknown.

The sequence was obtained from a girl in the first two years of life in good health and CMV-seronegative. Sequencing was performed on PBMCs. V gene TRBV14 combines with J gene TRBJ2-7; D remains unclear. CDR3 in amino acids: CASSRNSLNYEQYF. DNA for the CDR3: TGTGCCAGCAGCCGTAACAGTCTAAACTACGAGCAGTACTTC.